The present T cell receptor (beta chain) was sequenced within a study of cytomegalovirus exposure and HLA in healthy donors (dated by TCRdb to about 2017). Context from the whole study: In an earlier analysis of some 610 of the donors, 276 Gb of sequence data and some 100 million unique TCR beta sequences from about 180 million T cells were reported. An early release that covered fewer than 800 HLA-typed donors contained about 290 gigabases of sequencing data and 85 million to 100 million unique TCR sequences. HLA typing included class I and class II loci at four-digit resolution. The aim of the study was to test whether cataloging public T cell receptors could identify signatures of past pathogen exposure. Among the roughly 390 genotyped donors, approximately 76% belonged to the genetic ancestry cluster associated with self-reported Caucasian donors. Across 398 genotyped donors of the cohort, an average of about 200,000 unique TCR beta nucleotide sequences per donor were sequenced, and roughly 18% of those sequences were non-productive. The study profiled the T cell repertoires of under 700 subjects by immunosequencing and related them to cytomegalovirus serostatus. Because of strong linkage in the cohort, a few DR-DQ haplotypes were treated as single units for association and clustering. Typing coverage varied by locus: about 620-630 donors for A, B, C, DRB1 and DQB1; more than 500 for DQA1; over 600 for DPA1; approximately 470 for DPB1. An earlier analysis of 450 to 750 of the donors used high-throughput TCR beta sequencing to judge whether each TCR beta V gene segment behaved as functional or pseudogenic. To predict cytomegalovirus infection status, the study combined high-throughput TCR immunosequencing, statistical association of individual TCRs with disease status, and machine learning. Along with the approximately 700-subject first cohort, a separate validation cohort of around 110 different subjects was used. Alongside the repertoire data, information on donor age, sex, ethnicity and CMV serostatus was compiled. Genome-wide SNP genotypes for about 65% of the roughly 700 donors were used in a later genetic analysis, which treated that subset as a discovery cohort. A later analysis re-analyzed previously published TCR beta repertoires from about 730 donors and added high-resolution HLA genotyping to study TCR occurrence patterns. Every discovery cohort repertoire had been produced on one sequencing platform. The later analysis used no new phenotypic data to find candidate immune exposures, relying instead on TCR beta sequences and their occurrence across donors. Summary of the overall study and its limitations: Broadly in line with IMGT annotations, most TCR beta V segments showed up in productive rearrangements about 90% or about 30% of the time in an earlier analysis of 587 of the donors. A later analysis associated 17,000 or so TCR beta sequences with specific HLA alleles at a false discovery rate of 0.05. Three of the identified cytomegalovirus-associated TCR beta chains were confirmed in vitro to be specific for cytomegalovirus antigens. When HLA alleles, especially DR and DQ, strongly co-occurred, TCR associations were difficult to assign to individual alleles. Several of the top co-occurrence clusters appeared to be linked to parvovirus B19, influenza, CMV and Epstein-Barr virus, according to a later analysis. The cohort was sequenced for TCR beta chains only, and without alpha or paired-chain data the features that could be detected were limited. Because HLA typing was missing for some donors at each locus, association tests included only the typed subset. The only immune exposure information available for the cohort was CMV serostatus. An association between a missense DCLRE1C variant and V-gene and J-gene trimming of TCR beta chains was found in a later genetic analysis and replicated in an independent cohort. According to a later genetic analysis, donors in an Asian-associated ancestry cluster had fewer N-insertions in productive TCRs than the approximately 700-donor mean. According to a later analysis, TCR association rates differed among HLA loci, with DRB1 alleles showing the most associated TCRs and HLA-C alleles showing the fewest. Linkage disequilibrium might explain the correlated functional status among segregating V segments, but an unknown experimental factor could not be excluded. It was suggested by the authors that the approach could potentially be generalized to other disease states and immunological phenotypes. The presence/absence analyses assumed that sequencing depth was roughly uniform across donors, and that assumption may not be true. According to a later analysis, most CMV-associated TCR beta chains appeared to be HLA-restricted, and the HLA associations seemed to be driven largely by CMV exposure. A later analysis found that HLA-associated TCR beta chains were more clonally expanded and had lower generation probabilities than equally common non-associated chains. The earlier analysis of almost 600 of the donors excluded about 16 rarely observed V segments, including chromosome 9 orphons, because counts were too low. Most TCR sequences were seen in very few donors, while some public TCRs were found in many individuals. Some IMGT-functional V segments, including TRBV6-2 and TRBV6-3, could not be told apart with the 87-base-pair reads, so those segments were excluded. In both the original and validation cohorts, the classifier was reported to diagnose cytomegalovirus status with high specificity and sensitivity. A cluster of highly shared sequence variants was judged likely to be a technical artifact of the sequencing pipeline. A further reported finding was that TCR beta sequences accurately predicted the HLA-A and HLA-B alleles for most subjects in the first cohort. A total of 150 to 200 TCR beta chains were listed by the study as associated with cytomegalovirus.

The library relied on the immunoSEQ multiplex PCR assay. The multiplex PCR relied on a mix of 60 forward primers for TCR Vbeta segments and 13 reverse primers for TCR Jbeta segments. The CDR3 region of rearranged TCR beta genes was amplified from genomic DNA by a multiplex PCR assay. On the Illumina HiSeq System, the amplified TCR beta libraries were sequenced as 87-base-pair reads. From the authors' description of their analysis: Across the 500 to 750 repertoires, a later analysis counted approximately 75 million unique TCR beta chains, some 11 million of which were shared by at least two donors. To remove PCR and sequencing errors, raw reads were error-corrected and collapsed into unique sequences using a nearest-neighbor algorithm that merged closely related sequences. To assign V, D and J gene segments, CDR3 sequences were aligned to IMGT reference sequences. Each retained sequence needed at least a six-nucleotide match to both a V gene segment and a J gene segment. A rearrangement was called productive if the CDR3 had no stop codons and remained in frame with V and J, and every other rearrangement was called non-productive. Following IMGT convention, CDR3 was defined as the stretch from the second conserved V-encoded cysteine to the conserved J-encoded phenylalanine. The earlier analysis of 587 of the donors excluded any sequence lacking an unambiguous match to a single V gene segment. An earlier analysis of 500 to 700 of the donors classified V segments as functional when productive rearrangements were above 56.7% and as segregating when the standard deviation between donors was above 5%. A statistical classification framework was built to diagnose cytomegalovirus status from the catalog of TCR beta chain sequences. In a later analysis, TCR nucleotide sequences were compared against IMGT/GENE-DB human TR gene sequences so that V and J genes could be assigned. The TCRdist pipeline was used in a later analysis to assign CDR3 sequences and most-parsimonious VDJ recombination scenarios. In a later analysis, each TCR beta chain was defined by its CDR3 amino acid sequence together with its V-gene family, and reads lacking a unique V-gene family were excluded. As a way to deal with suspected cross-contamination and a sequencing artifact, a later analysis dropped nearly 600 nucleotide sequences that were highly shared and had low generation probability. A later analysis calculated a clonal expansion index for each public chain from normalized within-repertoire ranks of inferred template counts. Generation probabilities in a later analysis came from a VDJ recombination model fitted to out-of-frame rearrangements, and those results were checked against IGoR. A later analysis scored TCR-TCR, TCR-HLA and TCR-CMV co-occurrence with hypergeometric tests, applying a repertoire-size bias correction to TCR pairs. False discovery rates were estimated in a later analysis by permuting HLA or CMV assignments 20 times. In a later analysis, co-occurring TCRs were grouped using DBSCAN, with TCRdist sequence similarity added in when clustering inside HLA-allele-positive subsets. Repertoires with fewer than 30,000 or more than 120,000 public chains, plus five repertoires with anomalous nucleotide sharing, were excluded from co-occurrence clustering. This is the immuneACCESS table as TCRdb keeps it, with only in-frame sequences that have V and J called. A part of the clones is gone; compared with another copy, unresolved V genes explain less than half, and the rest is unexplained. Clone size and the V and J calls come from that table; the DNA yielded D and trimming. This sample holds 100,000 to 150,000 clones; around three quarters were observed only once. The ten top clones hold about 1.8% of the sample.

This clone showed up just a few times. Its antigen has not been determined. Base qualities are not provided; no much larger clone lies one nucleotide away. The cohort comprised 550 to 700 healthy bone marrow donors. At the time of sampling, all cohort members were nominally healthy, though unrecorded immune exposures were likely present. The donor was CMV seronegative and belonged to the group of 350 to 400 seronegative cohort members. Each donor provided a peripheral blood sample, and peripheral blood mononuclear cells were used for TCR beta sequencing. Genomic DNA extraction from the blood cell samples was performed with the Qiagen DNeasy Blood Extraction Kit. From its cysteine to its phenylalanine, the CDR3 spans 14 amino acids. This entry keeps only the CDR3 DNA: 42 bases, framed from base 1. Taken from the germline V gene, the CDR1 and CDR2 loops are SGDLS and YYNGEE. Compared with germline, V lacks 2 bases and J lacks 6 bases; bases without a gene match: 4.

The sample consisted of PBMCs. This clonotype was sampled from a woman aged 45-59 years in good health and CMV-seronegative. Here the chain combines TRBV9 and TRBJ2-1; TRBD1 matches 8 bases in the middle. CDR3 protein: CASSVGQGGNEQFF. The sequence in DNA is TGTGCCAGCAGCGTCGGACAGGGAGGCAATGAGCAGTTCTTC.